This TCR beta chain comes out of a study of Graves' ophthalmopathy and Graves' hyperthyroidism. Background on the study: Specimen type is peripheral blood, obtained at initial diagnosis before any treatment.

On this clonotype itself: No antigen is known for it.

Broader study findings: Also, most clonotypes expanded in the thyroid above 0.001 frequency appeared in blood.

Among the exclusions were patients with other autoimmune diseases, uncontrolled infections, pregnancy or lactation. Clinical symptoms, serum thyroxine, TRAb, thyroid ultrasound and orbital computed tomography were relied on for diagnosis. As the template, RNA transcripts were used to amplify TCR beta CDR3 regions. After a first-round RT-PCR with HTBI primers, a second-round multiplex PCR was run. MiXCR was run by TCRdb on the multiplex PCR reads, yielding one entry per CDR3 protein. The table records more than 550,000 distinct CDR3 sequences, roughly 39% of them present only once. This CDR3 region has 11 residues. Per the germline V gene, CDR1 is SNHLY and CDR2 is FYNNEI. The trim removed 6 bases at V and 13 bases at J, leaving 5 bases unmatched.

The sequencing input was peripheral blood. V gene TRBV2 combines with J gene TRBJ2-7; 11 bases are shared with TRBD1. The TCR sequence derives from an adult man with Graves' ophthalmopathy. The CDR3 region has the DNA TGTGCCAGCAGCCTAGGACAGGGGGCCTACTTC. Translation gives CASSLGQGAYF.